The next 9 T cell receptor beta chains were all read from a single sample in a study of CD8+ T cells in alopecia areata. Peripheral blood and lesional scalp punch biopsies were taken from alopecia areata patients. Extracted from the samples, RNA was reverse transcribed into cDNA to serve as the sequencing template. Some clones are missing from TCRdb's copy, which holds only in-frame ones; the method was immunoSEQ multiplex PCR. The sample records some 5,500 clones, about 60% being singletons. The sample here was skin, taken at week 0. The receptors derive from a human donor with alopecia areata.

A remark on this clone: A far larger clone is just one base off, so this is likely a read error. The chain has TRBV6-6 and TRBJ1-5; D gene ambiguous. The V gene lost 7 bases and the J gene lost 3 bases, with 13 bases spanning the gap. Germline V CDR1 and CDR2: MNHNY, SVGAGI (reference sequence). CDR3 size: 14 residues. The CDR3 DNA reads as TGTGCCAGCACTTGGGAACCACTCAATCAGCCCCAGCATTTT. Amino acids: CASTWEPLNQPQHF.

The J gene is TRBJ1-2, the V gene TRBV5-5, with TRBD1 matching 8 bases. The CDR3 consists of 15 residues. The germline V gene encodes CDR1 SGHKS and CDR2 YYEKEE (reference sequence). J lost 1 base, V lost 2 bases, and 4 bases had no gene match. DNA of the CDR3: TGTGCCAGCAGCTTCAGGGGGCATCTTAACTATGGCTACACCTTC. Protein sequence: CASSFRGHLNYGYTF.

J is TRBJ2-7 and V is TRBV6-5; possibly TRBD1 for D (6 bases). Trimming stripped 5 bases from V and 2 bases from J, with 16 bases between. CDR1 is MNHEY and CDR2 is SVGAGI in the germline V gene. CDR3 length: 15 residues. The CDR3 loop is CASSGQRGIPYEQYF. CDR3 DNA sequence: TGTGCCAGCAGTGGTCAGAGGGGGATACCCTACGAGCAGTACTTC.

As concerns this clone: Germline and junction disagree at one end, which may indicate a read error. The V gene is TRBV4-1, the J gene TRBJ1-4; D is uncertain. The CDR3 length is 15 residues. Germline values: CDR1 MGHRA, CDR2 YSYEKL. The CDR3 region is CASSQNIPTNEKLFF. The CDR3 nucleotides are TGTGCCAGCAGCCAGAACATACCAACTAATGAAAAACTGTTTTTT.

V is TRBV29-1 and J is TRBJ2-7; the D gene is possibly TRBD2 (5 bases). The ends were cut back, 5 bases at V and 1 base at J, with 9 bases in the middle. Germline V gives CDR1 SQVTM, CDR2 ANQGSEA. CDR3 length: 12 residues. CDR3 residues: CSVIPGSYEQYF. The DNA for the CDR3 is TGCAGCGTTATCCCGGGGTCCTACGAGCAGTACTTC.

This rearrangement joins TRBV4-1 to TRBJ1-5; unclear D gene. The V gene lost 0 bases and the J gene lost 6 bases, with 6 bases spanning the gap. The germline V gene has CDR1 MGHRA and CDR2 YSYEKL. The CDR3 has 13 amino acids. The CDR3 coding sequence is TGCGCCAGCAGCCAAGATGTGATTCAGCCCCAGCATTTT. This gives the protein CASSQDVIQPQHF.

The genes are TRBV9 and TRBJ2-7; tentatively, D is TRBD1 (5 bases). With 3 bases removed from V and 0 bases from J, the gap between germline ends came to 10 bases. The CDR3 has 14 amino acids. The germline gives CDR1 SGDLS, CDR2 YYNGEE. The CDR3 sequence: CASSARGSSYEQYF. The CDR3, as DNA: TGTGCCAGCAGCGCAAGGGGAAGCTCCTACGAGCAGTACTTC.

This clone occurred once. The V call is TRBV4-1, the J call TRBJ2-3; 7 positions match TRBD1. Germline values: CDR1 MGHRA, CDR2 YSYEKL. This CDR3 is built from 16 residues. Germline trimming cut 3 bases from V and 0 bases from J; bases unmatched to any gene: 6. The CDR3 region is CASSQTGQESTDTQYF. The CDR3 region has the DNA TGCGCCAGCAGCCAGACCGGACAGGAGAGCACAGATACGCAGTATTTT.

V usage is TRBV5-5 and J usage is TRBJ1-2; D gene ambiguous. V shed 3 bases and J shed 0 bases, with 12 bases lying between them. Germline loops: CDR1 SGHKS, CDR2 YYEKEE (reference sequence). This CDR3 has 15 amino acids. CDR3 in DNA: TGTGCCAGCAGCTGGGCCCTGACCGCTAACTATGGCTACACCTTC. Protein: CASSWALTANYGYTF.